This T cell receptor (beta chain) was profiled in a study of response to subunit inactivated influenza vaccine. Via MiXCR, TCRdb re-called the RT-PCR reads, giving one row per CDR3 protein. The profile covers about 780,000 distinct CDR3 sequences, with approximately 18% appearing a single time and about a tenth taken by the ten largest. The germline V and J ends were trimmed by 6 bases and 10 bases, with 18 bases remaining between them. Germline V CDR1 and CDR2: ENHRY, SYGVKD. The CDR3 contains 13 residues. The clonotype comes from a man aged 50-59 years who received an inactivated influenza vaccine. The sample consisted of PBMCs from blood, taken around 5 days after vaccination. The chain is built from TRBV10-3 and TRBJ1-1; the D gene is possibly TRBD1 (6 bases). The chain's CDR3 is CAIRGATSLGAFF. The CDR3 bases are TGTGCCATCAGGGGGGCGACTTCACTTGGAGCTTTCTTT.